This entry features one T cell receptor beta chain sequence. Its antigen is as yet unknown. The data were produced by immunoSEQ multiplex PCR, yet TCRdb's version contains in-frame clones alone and is incomplete. Found here are around 100,000 clones, about 93% of them singletons; the top ten hold approximately 2.2%. This sample was included in a study of T cell responses to AZD1222 COVID-19 vaccine. Study in general: Researchers grouped second doses given at about 4 or about 12 weeks into one pool. Findings and limits, study-wide: Among those given AZD1222, only six were seropositive at baseline. The study reported that nearly half of spike-specific TCRs target unmutated variant regions.

The CDR3 consists of 14 residues. The J segment lost 3 bases and the V segment lost 6 bases, leaving 4 bases of the junction unmatched. Germline CDR1 MGHRA, CDR2 YSYEKL. The receptor's source is an adult in good health. Sequenced material: peripheral blood, taken on day 0 of AZD1222 vaccination. The chain couples TRBV4-1 to TRBJ2-1; the match to TRBD2 covers 8 bases. The CDR3 DNA reads TGCGCCAGCAGATTAGCGGGATTCTACAATGAGCAGTTCTTC. Protein product: CASRLAGFYNEQFF.